Presented here are 30 T cell receptor beta chains from one specimen sequenced in a study of beta chain features in type 1 diabetes. Notes on the study in general: Moderate but significant shortening of TCRB CDR3s was recorded in all four CD4+ subsets from Type 1 diabetes patients.

No antigens are known for them. The whole isolated RNA underwent reverse transcription, so sequencing captured expressed TCRB transcripts. The data were produced by immunoSEQ multiplex PCR, yet TCRdb's version contains in-frame clones alone and is incomplete. The sample lists about 700,000 clones; roughly 13% were seen once. The sequencing input was naive CD4+ T cells from blood. The origin of the receptors is a man aged 18 to 29 with type 1 diabetes.

The gene calls are TRBV2 and TRBJ2-3; 11 positions match TRBD1. From germline, CDR1 is SNHLY and CDR2 FYNNEI. CDR3 length equals 13 residues. The V and J ends lost 6 bases and 8 bases, in that order; junction bases with no gene match: 4. CDR3 coding DNA: TGTGCCAGCAGGGGGACAGGGGGTGGTACGCAGTATTTT. The encoded protein is CASRGTGGGTQYF.

This clone was counted only a few times. The chain links TRBV25-1 to TRBJ1-2; TRBD1 agrees at 7 bases. J lost 8 bases, V lost 4 bases, and 10 bases had no gene match. The CDR3 is 14 residues long. Germline-derived CDR1 and CDR2 are MGHDK and SYGVNS. The CDR3 loop is CASSVLTGVGGYTF. The DNA of the CDR3 is TGTGCCAGCAGTGTCCTAACAGGGGTAGGCGGCTACACCTTC.

The table lists this clone with a few counts. The V call is TRBV7-8, the J call TRBJ2-5; D not certain. The CDR3 covers 12 residues. Germline values: CDR1 SGHVS, CDR2 FQNEAQ. Trimming removed 3 bases at V and 5 bases at J, with 7 bases between. The CDR3 is CASSLDQETQYF. CDR3 nucleotides: TGTGCCAGCAGCTTGGATCAGGAGACCCAGTACTTC.

This chain connects TRBV2 to TRBJ1-2; maybe TRBD1 (5 bases). The CDR3 sequence is 13 residues long. CDR1 and CDR2 (germline): SNHLY, FYNNEI. Trimming cost V 3 bases and J 3 bases, with 8 bases left between them. CDR3 sequence reads: CASSEGEDYGYTF. The CDR3 DNA reads TGTGCCAGCAGTGAGGGGGAGGACTATGGCTACACCTTC.

Notes on this clone: Different DNA sequences within this sample yield the same CDR3. The rearrangement uses TRBV5-1 and TRBJ2-3, with D hard to call. The V end lost 1 base, the J end lost 6 bases, and 3 bases lay between the germline ends. The CDR3 length is 11 residues. From germline, CDR1 is SGHRS and CDR2 YFSETQ. The CDR3 protein is CASSLSDTQYF. DNA of the CDR3: TGCGCCAGCAGCTTGTCTGATACGCAGTATTTT.

This sequence joins TRBV6-5 and TRBJ2-7; no clear D gene. V was clipped by 7 bases and J by 4 bases, with 8 bases between them. The CDR3 is made up of 11 amino acids. CDR1 MNHEY and CDR2 SVGAGI come from the germline V gene. The CDR3 region is CASTDFYEQYF. The CDR3 DNA sequence: TGTGCCAGCACAGATTTTTACGAGCAGTACTTC.

This clone has only a few counts. The chain couples TRBV28 to TRBJ1-1; no firm D call. Between the trimmed V and J ends, which lost 3 bases and 5 bases, there was a span of 10 bases. Germline values: CDR1 MDHEN, CDR2 SYDVKM. The CDR3 sequence is 13 residues long. CDR3 bases: TGTGCCAGCAGTTTGTGGGAAGGGACTGAAGCTTTCTTT. Its protein is CASSLWEGTEAFF.

This clone came up a few times. The chain joins TRBV14 to TRBJ1-2, with D uncertain. Trimming took off 0 bases at V and 5 bases at J, with 13 bases between the two ends. The CDR3 sequence is 15 residues long. Germline CDR1 reads SGHDN; CDR2 reads FVKESK. The CDR3 is CASSQEIGGLYGYTF. CDR3 in DNA: TGTGCCAGCAGCCAAGAGATTGGTGGGCTTTATGGCTACACCTTC.

This clone was counted only a few times. V gene TRBV14 combines with J gene TRBJ1-1; D gene ambiguous. Germline CDR1 is SGHDN and CDR2 is FVKESK. The CDR3 contains 14 residues. V shed 1 base and J shed 2 bases, with 8 bases lying between them. CDR3 protein: CASSQGSRNTEAFF. The CDR3 bases are TGTGCCAGCAGCCAAGGATCTAGAAACACTGAAGCTTTCTTT.

Only a few counts were recorded for this clone. This chain connects TRBV30 to TRBJ2-7, with a tentative D call TRBD2 (5 bases). CDR1 and CDR2 from the germline V gene are GTSNPN and SVGIG (reference sequence). Trimming took off 8 bases at V and 3 bases at J, with 11 bases between the two ends. The CDR3 is 11 residues long. For the CDR3, the DNA is TGTGCCCGTAGCGATTACTACGAGCAGTACTTC. This sequence encodes CARSDYYEQYF.

This clone was seen more than once but under ten times. The V gene is TRBV14, the J gene TRBJ2-5; TRBD2 is a possible D gene (5 bases). This CDR3 has 14 residues. CDR1 SGHDN and CDR2 FVKESK come from the germline V gene. V lost 5 bases and J lost 5, with 15 bases in between. The CDR3 sequence: CASSSFRGHETQYF. CDR3 bases: TGTGCCAGCAGCTCCTTCCGAGGGCACGAGACCCAGTACTTC.

This clone was observed a handful of times. This rearrangement joins TRBV29-1 to TRBJ2-7, with D possibly being TRBD2 (6 bases). The V gene's germline CDR1 is SQVTM and CDR2 ANQGSEA. V dropped 2 bases and J dropped 8 bases, with 22 bases sitting between them. The CDR3 loop spans 15 amino acids. Written as DNA, the CDR3 is TGCAGCGTTGAATATAGGGACTCGGCTCTTAAGAAGCAGTACTTC. It encodes CSVEYRDSALKKQYF.

This chain links TRBV29-1 with TRBJ2-3; 7 bases are shared with TRBD2. Germline CDR1 reads SQVTM; CDR2 reads ANQGSEA. CDR3 length equals 14 residues. Trimming removed 6 bases from V and 2 bases from J; junction bases left unmatched: 8. The chain's CDR3 is CSVRPGLHTDTQYF. The CDR3 DNA sequence: TGCAGCGTGAGACCGGGACTACACACAGATACGCAGTATTTT.

The chain has TRBV30 and TRBJ1-4; 9 bases match TRBD1. Germline V gene sequence: CDR1 GTSNPN, CDR2 SVGIG (reference sequence). V was clipped by 3 bases and J by 7 bases; unmatched bases: 6. The CDR3 contains 14 residues. The CDR3 DNA is TGTGCCTGGAGGGGACAGGGCGGAGGTGAAAAACTGTTTTTT. It encodes CAWRGQGGGEKLFF.

This clone was counted once. The chain combines TRBV30 with TRBJ2-3; the D gene is possibly TRBD1 (8 bases). V was pared by 2 bases and J by 4 bases, with 10 bases between. CDR3 size: 13 residues. Germline loops: CDR1 GTSNPN, CDR2 SVGIG (reference sequence). The DNA for the CDR3 is TGTGCCTGGAGTACAGGGGGGGCAGATACGCAGTATTTT. This encodes CAWSTGGADTQYF.

This clone was observed a handful of times. The germline gene is not matched at one end of the junction; a read error may be the cause. The chain links TRBV30 to TRBJ2-1, with D maybe TRBD2 (6 bases). CDR1 is GTSNPN and CDR2 is SVGIG in the germline V gene (reference sequence). The length of the CDR3 is 11 residues. The CDR3 here is CAWSVPGGYIF. The CDR3 DNA reads as TGTGCCTGGAGTGTACCTGGAGGGTACATCTTC.

This clone appeared a few times. The chain combines TRBV5-5 with TRBJ2-1; 8 bases are a match to TRBD1. Germline values: CDR1 SGHKS, CDR2 YYEKEE (reference sequence). V lost 0 bases to trimming and J lost 0 bases; unmatched junction nucleotides: 2. The CDR3 sequence is 16 residues long. Here the CDR3 reads CASSLVTGGSYNEQFF. CDR3 in DNA: TGTGCCAGCAGCTTGGTCACAGGGGGCTCCTACAATGAGCAGTTCTTC.

This clone showed up just a few times. V gene TRBV5-4 combines with J gene TRBJ2-5; TRBD1 matches at 7 bases. The CDR3 consists of 14 residues. V lost 3 bases and J lost 3; bases outside the gene matches: 5. Germline CDR1 SGHNT, CDR2 YYREEE (reference sequence). The CDR3 reads CASSSGQAKETQYF. For the CDR3, the DNA is TGTGCCAGCAGCTCCGGACAGGCAAAAGAGACCCAGTACTTC.

The chain couples TRBV7-9 to TRBJ1-1; no definite D call. CDR3 length: 14 amino acids. Germline loops: CDR1 SEHNR, CDR2 FQNEAQ (reference sequence). The germline V and J ends were trimmed by 4 bases and 0 bases, with 9 bases remaining between them. The CDR3 sequence: CASSSRTMNTEAFF. The CDR3 DNA follows: TGTGCCAGCAGCTCCCGGACCATGAACACTGAAGCTTTCTTT.

This clone came up a few times. V usage is TRBV5-1 and J usage is TRBJ1-1; D unclear. Germline assignment: CDR1 SGHRS and CDR2 YFSETQ. Deletions cut 4 bases from V and 4 bases from J, with 11 bases between. The CDR3 has 13 residues. CDR3 nucleotides: TGCGCCAGCAGCCCAGACGGATCCACTGAAGCTTTCTTT. Amino acid sequence: CASSPDGSTEAFF.

V and J are TRBV4-1 and TRBJ1-1, with 10 bases fitting TRBD1. The V and J ends lost 1 base and 3 bases, in that order; junction bases with no gene match: 2. Germline V CDR1 and CDR2: MGHRA, YSYEKL. The CDR3 has 15 residues. The CDR3 is CASSQAGQGDTEAFF. In nucleotides, the CDR3 is TGCGCCAGCAGCCAAGCCGGACAGGGGGACACTGAAGCTTTCTTT.

A few counts support this clone. This sequence joins TRBV6-5 and TRBJ2-1; D remains unclear. The V end was cut by 2 bases, the J end by 9 bases, with 8 bases between. Germline lookup yields CDR1 MNHEY and CDR2 SVGAGI. The CDR3 is 12 residues long. CDR3 amino acids: CASSYGKGEQFF. The CDR3 region has the DNA TGTGCCAGCAGTTACGGGAAGGGTGAGCAGTTCTTC.

The sample holds a few counts of this clone. Written as DNA, the CDR3 is TGTGCCTGGAGTCCCGGGACAGGGAGCCAGCCCCAGCATTTT. Amino acids: CAWSPGTGSQPQHF. The rearrangement links TRBV30 to TRBJ1-5; 9 bases are a match to TRBD1. The CDR3 length is 14 residues. The V gene end was trimmed by 2 bases and the J gene end by 7 bases; junction bases not matched to a gene: 6. Germline CDR1 is GTSNPN and CDR2 is SVGIG (reference sequence).

DNA of the CDR3: TGCGCCACCTCCCTAGCGGGGGCGCCTACGGAGACCCAGTACTTC. It specifies CATSLAGAPTETQYF. The V and J genes are TRBV5-1 and TRBJ2-5, with 10 bases fitting TRBD2. This CDR3 has 15 amino acids. The J segment lost 5 bases and the V segment lost 9 bases, leaving 13 bases of the junction unmatched. The V gene's germline CDR1 is SGHRS and CDR2 YFSETQ.

The chain has TRBV5-1 and TRBJ2-4; D uncertain. Germline values: CDR1 SGHRS, CDR2 YFSETQ. This CDR3 contains 14 residues. V lost 0 bases and J 8 bases, leaving 12 bases between the germline ends. CDR3 loop: CASSLDPRPDIQYF. CDR3 nucleotides: TGCGCCAGCAGCTTGGACCCTAGGCCGGACATTCAGTACTTC.

This clone was recorded a few times. The chain recombines TRBV6-5 with TRBJ1-1, with TRBD1 as a possible D gene (6 bases). Germline V gene data show CDR1 as MNHEY and CDR2 as SVGAGI. Trimming took off 0 bases at V and 5 bases at J, with 13 bases between the two ends. The length of the CDR3 is 15 residues. CDR3 protein: CASSYSAGELTEAFF. The DNA for the CDR3 is TGTGCCAGCAGTTACTCGGCAGGGGAGTTGACTGAAGCTTTCTTT.

The V and J genes are TRBV2 and TRBJ2-7, with D unresolved. V lost 5 bases to trimming and J lost 5 bases, with 19 bases between them. The length of the CDR3 is 15 residues. CDR1 and CDR2 (germline): SNHLY, FYNNEI. Written as DNA, the CDR3 is TGTGCCAGCAGTACTGACATGGTCGGTGGGGACGAGCAGTACTTC. Its translation is CASSTDMVGGDEQYF.

This clone has more than one count but fewer than ten. The chain has TRBV9 and TRBJ2-7; D remains unclear. Germline values: CDR1 SGDLS, CDR2 YYNGEE. The CDR3 has 16 residues. Between the trimmed V and J ends, which lost 1 base and 3 bases, there was a span of 17 bases. CDR3 sequence (DNA): TGTGCCAGCAGCGTAAGTACGGGCGGAGCCAACTACGAGCAGTACTTC. It translates to CASSVSTGGANYEQYF.

The chain has TRBV5-1 and TRBJ2-1; D is possibly TRBD1 or TRBD2 (6 bases each). The CDR3 sequence is 18 residues long. The V gene lost 3 bases and the J gene lost 0 bases, with 19 bases spanning the gap. Germline V lookup: CDR1 SGHRS, CDR2 YFSETQ. This chain's CDR3 is CASSSPRGQGNSYNEQFF. In nucleotides, the CDR3 is TGCGCCAGCAGCTCACCTCGGGGGCAGGGGAACTCCTACAATGAGCAGTTCTTC. Complete variable domain (other parts from reference TRBV5-1 and TRBJ2-1): KAGVTQTPRYLIKTRGQQVTLSCSPISGHRSVSWYQQTPGQGLQFLFEYFSETQRNKGNFPGRFSGRQFSNSRSEMNVSTLELGDSALYLCASSSPRGQGNSYNEQFFGPGTRLTVL.

The chain carries TRBV18 and TRBJ2-2; weak D call: TRBD1 (6 bases). V was shortened by 8 bases and J by 0 bases, with 10 bases between the two germline ends. The CDR3 is made up of 14 amino acids. CDR1 is KGHSH and CDR2 is LQKENI in the germline V gene. The DNA for the CDR3 is TGTGCCAGCCTACGGACAGCGAACACCGGGGAGCTGTTTTTT. Its protein is CASLRTANTGELFF.